Listed below are T cell receptor beta chains from one sample, sequenced in a study of T cells in Graves' hyperthyroidism and ophthalmopathy. One entry per CDR3 protein, called by TCRdb with MiXCR from the multiplex PCR reads. The sample has a few hundred thousand distinct CDR3 sequences, roughly 22% seen once. The sample was blood. Receptor source: a man younger than 45 with Graves' ophthalmopathy. The CDR3 runs from the conserved cysteine through the conserved F or W. A D gene is named only where the DNA matches it firmly. Not every row has a clone size; where given, it reads once, few, many or a size class.

TRBV5-1	NA	TRBJ2-1	NA	TGCGCCAGCAGCTTAGTTACAAGCGGGCAGTTCTTC	CASSLVTSGQFF
TRBV3-1	TRBD1	TRBJ1-1	many	TGTGCCAGCAGCCCAACCCAGGGGGTAGGCACTGAAGCTTTCTTT	CASSPTQGVGTEAFF
TRBV7-8	NA	TRBJ2-5	many	TGTGCCAGCAGCTCGGGTCCCGAAGAGACCCAGTACTTC	CASSSGPEETQYF
TRBV7-6	TRBD2	TRBJ2-5	many	TGTGCCAGCAGCACGGGACTAGCGGTTAGATTAGAGACCCAGTACTTC	CASSTGLAVRLETQYF
TRBV9	TRBD2	TRBJ2-5	few	TGTGCCAGCAGCGTAGAAGCGGGAGGCGGGGAGACCCAGTACTTC	CASSVEAGGGETQYF
TRBV30	NA	TRBJ1-5	many	TGTGCCTGGAGTGTACAGGGCAATCAGCCCCAGCATTTT	CAWSVQGNQPQHF
TRBV18	NA	TRBJ2-6	many	TGTGCCAGCTCACCGGGGTCTGGGGCCAACGTCCTGACTTTC	CASSPGSGANVLTF
TRBV6-1	NA	TRBJ2-5	few	TGTGCCAGCATCGCGAGCGGGTACCAAGAGACCCAGTACTTC	CASIASGYQETQYF
TRBV11-2	TRBD2	TRBJ2-7	many	TGTGCCAGCAGCCTACGCCCCACTAGCGGGAGTGTGTACGAGCAGTACTTC	CASSLRPTSGSVYEQYF
TRBV20-1	NA	TRBJ2-1	NA	TGCAGTGCTCTACGCAATGAGCAGTTCTTC	CSALRNEQFF
TRBV28	NA	TRBJ1-5	many	TGTGCCAGCAAGGAGGGGTCTCAGCCCCAGCATTTT	CASKEGSQPQHF
TRBV20-1	TRBD2	TRBJ2-7	NA	TGCAGTGCCCCTAGCGGGACCTTCCTCGAGCAGTACTTC	CSAPSGTFLEQYF
TRBV9	NA	TRBJ2-7	few	TGTGCCAGCAGCGTGGGGGACGGCTCCTACGAGCAGTACTTC	CASSVGDGSYEQYF
TRBV10-1	NA	TRBJ1-1	many	TGCGCCAGCAGTGAGTACGCGCGTACCGGGACCGAGCACACTGAAGCTTTCTTT	CASSEYARTGTEHTEAFF
TRBV4-1	TRBD1	TRBJ2-7	NA	TGCGCCAGCAGCCAACGGACAGGGCCCTACGAGCAGTACTTC	CASSQRTGPYEQYF
TRBV11-2	NA	TRBJ1-1	NA	TGTGCCAGCAGCACCTATTCAACAGGGACTGAAGCTTTCTTT	CASSTYSTGTEAFF
TRBV12-3/TRBV12-4	NA	TRBJ1-1	many	TGTGCCAGCAGGGGTGGGGGCACTGAAGCTTTCTTT	CASRGGGTEAFF
TRBV7-2	TRBD2	TRBJ2-1	few	TGTGCCAGCAGCTTCGGACTAGCTGGCAATGAGCAGTTCTTC	CASSFGLAGNEQFF
TRBV5-1	TRBD2	TRBJ2-1	NA	TGCGCCAGCAGCGGGAGAGTAGCGGGAGGGTCAAATGAGCAGTTCTTC	CASSGRVAGGSNEQFF
TRBV19	NA	TRBJ2-1	NA	TGTGCCAGTAGTAACGGCAATGAGCAGTTCTTC	CASSNGNEQFF
TRBV7-6	NA	TRBJ2-7	NA	TGTGCCAGCAGCTTGAGGCAGCCCCGTGGGGATAGGACCTACGAGCAGTACTTC	CASSLRQPRGDRTYEQYF
TRBV18	TRBD1	TRBJ2-3	many	TGTGCCAGCTCACTATTCGGACAGGGGACAGATACGCAGTATTTT	CASSLFGQGTDTQYF
TRBV5-1	NA	TRBJ2-1	many	TGCGCCAGCAGCTTGGGCCCCAATGAGCAGTTCTTC	CASSLGPNEQFF
TRBV2	NA	TRBJ2-7	few	TGTGCCAGCGCGGAACCGGGACGGAATAACTACGAGCAGTACTTC	CASAEPGRNNYEQYF
TRBV5-6	NA	TRBJ1-5	few	TGTGCCAGCAGCTTGGGGAAACAGCCCCAGCATTTT	CASSLGKQPQHF
TRBV6-1	NA	TRBJ2-7	NA	TGTGCCAGCAGGAAACTAGGAGGCGACGAGCAGTACTTC	CASRKLGGDEQYF
TRBV4-1	TRBD2	TRBJ2-7	NA	TGCGCCAGCAGCCAAGAAGGTAGCGGGAGCTCCTACGAGCAGTACTTC	CASSQEGSGSSYEQYF
TRBV28	NA	TRBJ2-4	NA	TGTGCCAGCAGTTTACGGGGCTTCATTCAGTACTTC	CASSLRGFIQYF
TRBV5-5	NA	TRBJ1-5	few	TGTGCCAGCAGCTTGGTTGTCGGGCCCACGCGGCAGCCCCAGCATTTT	CASSLVVGPTRQPQHF
TRBV28	TRBD1	TRBJ1-4	NA	TGTGCCAGCAGTGGATTCGGGACAGCGAATGAAAAACTGTTTTTT	CASSGFGTANEKLFF
TRBV11-2	TRBD2	TRBJ2-1	NA	TGTGCCAGCAGCTTAGCGCGGGAGAAGGTTGAGCAGTTCTTC	CASSLAREKVEQFF
TRBV5-4	NA	TRBJ2-1	NA	TGTGCCAGCAGCTTGCAGGGCACTTTTTATGAGCAGTTCTTC	CASSLQGTFYEQFF
TRBV29-1	NA	TRBJ2-4	few	TGCAGCGTTGAAGATTGGGTAGCAGGGGAAATGGAAAACATTCAGTACTTC	CSVEDWVAGEMENIQYF
TRBV20-1	NA	TRBJ2-3	NA	TGCAGTGCTAGAGATTCGTTTGGGGGCGATACGCAGTATTTT	CSARDSFGGDTQYF
TRBV28	NA	TRBJ2-1	NA	TGTGCCAGCCGAGGGACTTCGTTCTCCTACAATGAGCAGTTCTTC	CASRGTSFSYNEQFF
TRBV16	NA	TRBJ1-1	NA	TGTGCCAGCAGCTCCATAGGGGGGAACACTGAAGCTTTCTTT	CASSSIGGNTEAFF
TRBV20-1	NA	TRBJ1-6	few	TGCAGTGCTAGAGAGGGCCCGCGGGGTAATTCACCCCTCCACTTT	CSAREGPRGNSPLHF
TRBV11-3	TRBD2	TRBJ2-2	few	TGTGCCAGCAACCGGGAGGGGTCCACCGGGGAGCTGTTTTTT	CASNREGSTGELFF
TRBV3-1	TRBD2	TRBJ2-3	many	TGTGCCAGCAGCCAAACTAGCGGGAGAGCAGATACGCAGTATTTT	CASSQTSGRADTQYF
TRBV6-1	NA	TRBJ2-5	many	TGTGCCAGCCAAGAGGGGCCTTATGTTCAAGAGACCCAGTACTTC	CASQEGPYVQETQYF
TRBV5-4	NA	TRBJ1-4	few	TGTGCCAGCAGCACGGAGGGTTTAAATGAAAAACTGTTTTTT	CASSTEGLNEKLFF
TRBV30	TRBD2	TRBJ2-3	once	TGTGCCTGGAGTATAGTGGCGGGGGACACAGATACGCAGTATTTT	CAWSIVAGDTDTQYF
TRBV30	TRBD1	TRBJ1-1	once	TGTGCCTGGTTGGGACAGGTGGGGACTGAAGCTTTCTTT	CAWLGQVGTEAFF
TRBV10-3	TRBD2	TRBJ2-1	few	TGTGCCATCAGCCCGGGACTAGCGGTCAATGAGCAGTTCTTC	CAISPGLAVNEQFF
TRBV18	TRBD2	TRBJ2-1	many	TGTGCCAGCTCAACTACTGGACTAGCGTCCTACAATGAGCAGTTCTTC	CASSTTGLASYNEQFF
TRBV3-1	NA	TRBJ1-6	many	TGTGCCAGCAGCCAGGATAATCGGGATTCACCCCTCCACTTT	CASSQDNRDSPLHF
TRBV9	TRBD2	TRBJ2-2	once	TGTGCCAGCAGCGTATCTAGCGGGAGAAGGGCCGGGGAGCTGTTTTTT	CASSVSSGRRAGELFF
TRBV5-1	NA	TRBJ1-3	NA	TGCGCCAGCAGCTTGGCCCCAGGGGTTGGCTCTGGAAACACCATATATTTT	CASSLAPGVGSGNTIYF
TRBV3-1	NA	TRBJ2-5	few	TGTGCCAGCAGCCGGGGGGCCGTGGAGGCCCAGTACTTC	CASSRGAVEAQYF
TRBV7-9	NA	TRBJ1-2	NA	TGTGCCAGCAGCTTCACGGGGGGCCGGGGCTACACCTTC	CASSFTGGRGYTF
TRBV20-1	NA	TRBJ1-1	NA	TGCAGTGCTAAGGGACTGATGAACACTGAAGCTTTCTTT	CSAKGLMNTEAFF
TRBV7-2	TRBD1	TRBJ2-5	few	TGTGCCAGCAGCCAGGGGGCAGGGGAGACCCAGTACTTC	CASSQGAGETQYF
TRBV28	TRBD1	TRBJ1-4	once	TGTGCCAGCGGACAGGGAACTAATGAAAAACTGTTTTTT	CASGQGTNEKLFF
TRBV5-5	NA	TRBJ2-1	few	TGTGCCAGCAGCTTGGCGGACGTAAATGAGCAGTTCTTC	CASSLADVNEQFF
TRBV5-1	TRBD1	TRBJ1-5	NA	TGCGCCAGCAGCCTACAGGACAGGGGGCCTTCTCTGCCCCAGCATTTT	CASSLQDRGPSLPQHF